This T cell receptor (beta chain) comes out of a study of T-cell memory formation after mild COVID-19. The V end was cut by 9 bases, the J end by 9 bases, with 17 bases between. The CDR3 has 13 amino acids. CDR1 is KGHDR and CDR2 is SFDVKD in the germline V gene. TCRdb ran MiXCR on the 5' RACE reads and lists one entry per CDR3 protein. Here the sample spans hundreds of thousands of distinct CDR3 sequences, 20% to 30% being singletons. This clonotype was recorded a few times. The TCR originated in an adult woman who had mild COVID-19 (a few samples of this study predate the infection). Cell type and time point are not known. Sequenced sample: PBMCs or a T cell subset sorted from them (not recorded which). The J gene is TRBJ2-1, the V gene TRBV24-1; D gene unclear. In DNA, the CDR3 is TGTGCCACCGGTATAGGCGTGGTCGCTGAGCAGTTCTTC. Its protein product is CATGIGVVAEQFF.